This TCR beta chain was identified during a study of T cells in Graves' hyperthyroidism and ophthalmopathy. RNA transcripts were the template for amplifying TCR beta CDR3 regions. The HTBI primer set drove a first-round RT-PCR of the TCR CDR3. MiXCR, run by TCRdb on the multiplex PCR reads, gives a single entry per CDR3 protein. The repertoire holds 500,000 to 600,000 distinct CDR3 sequences, over 15% seen once, with 15% to 20% in the top ten. Germline V gives CDR1 DFQATT, CDR2 SNEGSKA (reference sequence). The V end lost 1 base, the J end lost 4 bases, and 10 bases lay between the germline ends. The CDR3 is 13 residues long. A patient was excluded if there was uncontrolled infection, other autoimmune disease, pregnancy or lactation. The PBMCs were sourced from fresh peripheral blood (more than 8.5 ml). This clonotype was observed many times.

The rearrangement uses TRBV20-1 and TRBJ2-5; no definite D call. The sample was blood. The TCR sequence derives from a woman in her late teens or twenties with Graves' hyperthyroidism. CDR3 bases: TGCAGTGCTAGAGCGGTTGGTCCAGAGACCCAGTACTTC. It yields the protein CSARAVGPETQYF.